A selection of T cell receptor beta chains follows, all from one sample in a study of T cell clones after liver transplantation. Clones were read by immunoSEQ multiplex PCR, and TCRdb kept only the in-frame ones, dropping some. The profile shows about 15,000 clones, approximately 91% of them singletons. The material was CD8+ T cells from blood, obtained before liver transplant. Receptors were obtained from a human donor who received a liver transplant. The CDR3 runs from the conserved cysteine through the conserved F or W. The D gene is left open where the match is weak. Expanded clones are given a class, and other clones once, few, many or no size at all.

DNA: TGTGCCATCGGTAATAGCAATCAGCCCCAGCATTTT
CDR3: CAIGNSNQPQHF
V: TRBV10-3
D: NA
size: NA
J: TRBJ1-5

DNA: TGTGCCAGCAGCTTACTAGCGGGAGAGAGGGACGAGCAGTACTTC
CDR3: CASSLLAGERDEQYF
V: TRBV7-8
D: TRBD2
size: NA
J: TRBJ2-7

DNA: TGTGCCAGCAGTGAAGTGGGGAGGGGAAACACCATATATTTT
CDR3: CASSEVGRGNTIYF
V: TRBV6-1
D: NA
size: NA
J: TRBJ1-3

DNA: TGTGCCAGCAGTGGTTCAGGGAAAAACTCTGGGGCCAACGTCCTGACTTTC
CDR3: CASSGSGKNSGANVLTF
V: TRBV25-1
D: NA
size: NA
J: TRBJ2-6

DNA: TGTGCTAGTGGTGAGTACGAGCAGTACTTC
CDR3: CASGEYEQYF
V: TRBV12-5
D: NA
size: few
J: TRBJ2-7

DNA: TGTGCCAGCAGCCCGACGTGGCCCCAAGAGACCCAGTACTTC
CDR3: CASSPTWPQETQYF
V: TRBV6-5
D: NA
size: NA
J: TRBJ2-5

DNA: TGTGCCAGCAGGGCTCGGGGACAGGGGGGCACTGAAGCTTTCTTT
CDR3: CASRARGQGGTEAFF
V: TRBV27
D: TRBD1
size: NA
J: TRBJ1-1

DNA: TGTGCCAGCAGCTTGGATCTAGCTAGAAACATTCAGTACTTC
CDR3: CASSLDLARNIQYF
V: TRBV5-6
D: NA
size: NA
J: TRBJ2-4

DNA: TGTGCCAGCAGCTTAAGCACCTACGAGCAGTACTTC
CDR3: CASSLSTYEQYF
V: TRBV13
D: NA
size: NA
J: TRBJ2-7

DNA: TGCGCCAGCAGCCCCTCATTGACTAGCGGGGACTCCTACGAGCAGTACTTC
CDR3: CASSPSLTSGDSYEQYF
V: TRBV4-1
D: TRBD2
size: NA
J: TRBJ2-7

DNA: TGTGCCAGCAGCTTATCTAGGGGACTAGACAATGAGCAGTTCTTC
CDR3: CASSLSRGLDNEQFF
V: TRBV7-2
D: TRBD2
size: NA
J: TRBJ2-1

DNA: TGCAGCGTGGGCCCTGACCCCCAGCATTTT
CDR3: CSVGPDPQHF
V: TRBV29-1
D: NA
size: NA
J: TRBJ1-5

DNA: TGCGCCAGCAGCCGACAAAGGGAGGGCCCGGATACGCAGTATTTT
CDR3: CASSRQREGPDTQYF
V: TRBV5-1
D: TRBD2
size: once
J: TRBJ2-3

DNA: TGTGCCAGCAGCTTCGAAGACAGGGACCGCTACGAGCAGTACTTC
CDR3: CASSFEDRDRYEQYF
V: TRBV7-9
D: TRBD1
size: NA
J: TRBJ2-7

DNA: TGTGCCAGCAGCTCTTCGAGGGGGAAAAATAGCAATCAGCCCCAGCATTTT
CDR3: CASSSSRGKNSNQPQHF
V: TRBV7-9
D: NA
size: NA
J: TRBJ1-5

DNA: TGTGCCAGCAGCCCTGGCGACGAGCAGTACTTC
CDR3: CASSPGDEQYF
V: TRBV7-9
D: NA
size: NA
J: TRBJ2-7

DNA: TGTGCCAGCAGCCCAGGGACTAGCGGGAGGGCCCGAGAGACCCAGTACTTC
CDR3: CASSPGTSGRARETQYF
V: TRBV7-9
D: TRBD2
size: NA
J: TRBJ2-5

DNA: TGTGCCAGCAGTGTCCGGGAGCCCACCTACAATGAGCAGTTCTTC
CDR3: CASSVREPTYNEQFF
V: TRBV25-1
D: NA
size: NA
J: TRBJ2-1

DNA: TGTGCCTGCAACGTAGCGGGTAGCTCCTACAATGAGCAGTTCTTC
CDR3: CACNVAGSSYNEQFF
V: TRBV30
D: TRBD2
size: NA
J: TRBJ2-1

DNA: TGCAGCGCCTCGTGGGGGGACACTGAAGCTTTCTTT
CDR3: CSASWGDTEAFF
V: TRBV29-1
D: NA
size: NA
J: TRBJ1-1

DNA: TGCGCCAGCAGCTTGGCCATACAGGATGAAGCTTTCTTT
CDR3: CASSLAIQDEAFF
V: TRBV5-1
D: NA
size: NA
J: TRBJ1-1

DNA: TGCGCCACAGCACTGGGGGTCCCCACAGATACGCAGTATTTT
CDR3: CATALGVPTDTQYF
V: TRBV5-1
D: NA
size: NA
J: TRBJ2-3

DNA: TGTGCCAGCAGCTCCGGGGTGAACACTGAAGCTTTCTTT
CDR3: CASSSGVNTEAFF
V: TRBV7-9
D: NA
size: NA
J: TRBJ1-1

DNA: TGTGCCAGCAGACCGGGACAGGGGATCGGTGAGCAGTACTTC
CDR3: CASRPGQGIGEQYF
V: TRBV27
D: TRBD1
size: NA
J: TRBJ2-7

DNA: TGTGCCAGCAGCTTAATTGGTAGTCTAGGTGAGCAGTTCTTC
CDR3: CASSLIGSLGEQFF
V: TRBV7-3
D: NA
size: NA
J: TRBJ2-1

DNA: TGCGCCAGCAGCTTGGGCGAAAGCTCCTACAATGAGCAGTTCTTC
CDR3: CASSLGESSYNEQFF
V: TRBV5-1
D: NA
size: once
J: TRBJ2-1

DNA: TGTGCCAGCAACCCGACAGGGGCCGATCAGCCCCAGCATTTT
CDR3: CASNPTGADQPQHF
V: TRBV6-5
D: TRBD1
size: NA
J: TRBJ1-5

DNA: TGTGCCAGCAGCTCCGGGACTAGCGCCTCCTACGAGCAGTACTTC
CDR3: CASSSGTSASYEQYF
V: TRBV7-9
D: TRBD2
size: NA
J: TRBJ2-7

DNA: TGTGCCAGCTCACCAGACCCGGGACAGGGGTTTCAAGGGGAGCTGTTTTTT
CDR3: CASSPDPGQGFQGELFF
V: TRBV18
D: TRBD1
size: NA
J: TRBJ2-2

DNA: TGTGCCAGCAGCTTACACGCCGAGGAAAAACTGTTTTTT
CDR3: CASSLHAEEKLFF
V: TRBV7-9
D: NA
size: NA
J: TRBJ1-4

DNA: TGTGCCAGCAGCGCGGGACAGATCTATGGCTACACCTTC
CDR3: CASSAGQIYGYTF
V: TRBV7-9
D: TRBD1
size: once
J: TRBJ1-2

DNA: TGTGCCAGCAGCTTATGGACAGGGGAAGCCTACGAGCAGTACTTC
CDR3: CASSLWTGEAYEQYF
V: TRBV11-3
D: TRBD1
size: NA
J: TRBJ2-7